This entry concerns a single T cell receptor (beta chain). Possible read error: a much larger clone is one base away. This sample was taken from a study of T cells in Graves' hyperthyroidism and ophthalmopathy. CDR1 is DFQATT and CDR2 is SNEGSKA in the germline V gene (reference sequence). The CDR3 contains 17 residues. The germline V and J ends were trimmed by 6 bases and 8 bases, with 29 bases remaining between them. Researchers took RNA transcripts and amplified the TCR beta CDR3 regions from them. The TCR CDR3 first-round RT-PCR relied on the HTBI primer set. Via MiXCR, TCRdb re-called the multiplex PCR reads, giving one row per CDR3 protein. This sample carries over 500,000 distinct CDR3 sequences, about 16% of them seen once, and the ten largest clones take around 32%.

The sequence was collected from a woman aged 30 to 39 with Graves' ophthalmopathy. The sequenced sample consisted of blood. This chain connects TRBV20-1 to TRBJ2-1; a possible D gene is TRBD2 (5 bases). CDR3 sequence: CSASNLGARGSGHEQFF. CDR3 in DNA: TGCAGTGCCTCCAACCTAGGCGCTAGAGGGAGTGGGCATGAGCAGTTCTTC.